The 16 T cell receptor beta chains below come from one sample, sequenced in a study of blood T cell repertoires in COVID-19. TCRdb's table, derived via immunoSEQ multiplex PCR, lists solely in-frame clones and lacks some. The sample has fewer than 150,000 clones, approximately 84% seen once. The sample consisted of peripheral blood. The receptors were sampled from a woman in her thirties or forties with acute or convalescent COVID-19.

V is TRBV19 and J is TRBJ1-3; D might be TRBD1 (5 bases). Trimming removed 6 bases from V and 0 bases from J, with 15 bases in between. Germline-derived CDR1 and CDR2 are LNHDA and SQIVND (reference sequence). The CDR3 covers 16 residues. For the CDR3, the DNA is TGTGCCAGTAGAGCACAGGCCGTTAGCTCTGGAAACACCATATATTTT. This codes for CASRAQAVSSGNTIYF.

CDR3 nucleotides: TGTGCCAGCAGTGACCAGCGGGGGCCCCCTTACAATGAGCAGTTCTTC. It translates to CASSDQRGPPYNEQFF. The chain links TRBV2 to TRBJ2-1; 8 bases map to TRBD2. Germline assignment: CDR1 SNHLY and CDR2 FYNNEI. Unmatched junction bases numbered 8, after V lost 3 bases and J lost 4 bases. The CDR3 length is 16 residues.

This clone showed up just a few times. The rearrangement links TRBV10-1 to TRBJ2-3; possible D gene TRBD2, 6 bases. The CDR3 extends over 15 amino acids. Germline CDR1 reads WNHNN; CDR2 reads SYGVQD (reference sequence). Deletions cut 3 bases from V and 0 bases from J, with 10 bases between. CDR3 loop: CASSDPSGSTDTQYF. The CDR3 DNA reads TGCGCCAGCAGTGATCCAAGCGGGAGCACAGATACGCAGTATTTT.

This chain links TRBV19 with TRBJ1-6; D ambiguous. Germline V gene lookup returns CDR1 LNHDA and CDR2 SQIVND (reference sequence). V lost 3 bases to trimming and J lost 7 bases, with 10 bases between them. The CDR3 is made up of 14 amino acids. CDR3 residues: CASSINLANSPLHF. CDR3 DNA: TGTGCCAGTAGTATTAATTTAGCGAATTCACCCCTCCACTTT.

V gene TRBV19 combines with J gene TRBJ1-1; no firm D call. CDR1 and CDR2 from the germline V gene are LNHDA and SQIVND (reference sequence). The CDR3 covers 13 residues. Trimming removed 5 bases from V and 5 bases from J, with 12 bases in between. Here the CDR3 reads CASSPRRGTEAFF. In nucleotides, the CDR3 is TGTGCCAGTAGTCCCAGACGAGGGACTGAAGCTTTCTTT.

The chain has TRBV5-4 and TRBJ2-5; 9 bases line up with TRBD1. The V gene's germline CDR1 is SGHNT and CDR2 YYREEE (reference sequence). V gave up 0 bases and J gave up 4 bases; unmatched junction bases: 7. The length of the CDR3 is 16 residues. CDR3 bases: TGTGCCAGCAGCTTGGCCTGGGGGACAGGGCGAGAGACCCAGTACTTC. This codes for CASSLAWGTGRETQYF.

The chain couples TRBV5-4 to TRBJ2-7; 10 bases match TRBD1. CDR3 size: 15 residues. Germline CDR1 and CDR2: SGHNT and YYREEE (reference sequence). V shed 4 bases and J 4 bases; nucleotides not matched to a gene: 8. CDR3: CASSLRTGGGYEQYF. CDR3 coding DNA: TGTGCCAGCAGCCTGAGGACAGGGGGTGGGTACGAGCAGTACTTC.

This clone has more than one count but fewer than ten. This chain uses TRBV7-2 with TRBJ2-7; 16 bases agree with TRBD2. Germline-derived CDR1 and CDR2 are SGHTA and FQGNSA. The ends lost 1 base at V and 6 bases at J; junction bases unmatched: 6. The CDR3 sequence is 17 residues long. As DNA, the CDR3 is TGTGCCAGCAGCTTAGGTGGGACTAGCGGGGGGGCTGGCGAGCAGTACTTC. Encoded protein: CASSLGGTSGGAGEQYF.

The chain employs TRBV7-9 and TRBJ2-2; 11 nucleotides align to TRBD2. Germline CDR1 reads SEHNR; CDR2 reads FQNEAQ (reference sequence). The V gene end was trimmed by 6 bases and the J gene end by 3 bases; junction bases not matched to a gene: 9. The CDR3 has 17 residues. The DNA of the CDR3 is TGTGCCAGCAGGGACAATCCACTAGCGGGGGACACCGGGGAGCTGTTTTTT. Amino acid sequence: CASRDNPLAGDTGELFF.

This chain connects TRBV19 to TRBJ2-1; 8 bases are a match to TRBD1. J gave up 8 bases and V 11 bases, and 11 bases lay outside the gene matches. The CDR3 loop spans 13 amino acids. CDR1 and CDR2 from the germline V gene are LNHDA and SQIVND (reference sequence). For the CDR3, the DNA is TGTGCCGGGGGCCGGACAGGGTCCGATGAGCAGTTCTTC. This encodes CAGGRTGSDEQFF.

The chain links TRBV5-5 to TRBJ1-2; 11 bases match TRBD1. Losses at the gene ends were 5 bases for V and 4 bases for J; bases not matched to a gene: 7. The germline V gene encodes CDR1 SGHKS and CDR2 YYEKEE (reference sequence). This CDR3 contains 15 residues. The CDR3 nucleotides are TGTGCCAGCAGTCTAGGGACAGGGGGTATCTATGGCTACACCTTC. Residues: CASSLGTGGIYGYTF.

This chain uses TRBV20-1 with TRBJ2-7; D is unresolved. V was shortened by 1 base and J by 8 bases, with 9 bases between the two germline ends. CDR1 and CDR2 from the germline V gene are DFQATT and SNEGSKA (reference sequence). This CDR3 contains 11 residues. CDR3 nucleotides: TGCAGTGCTAGAGGGAGTTCCCAGCAGTACTTC. This translates into CSARGSSQQYF.

The CDR3 coding sequence is TGTGCCAGCCGGGACAGGGGAGACACCGGGGAGCTGTTTTTT. This codes for CASRDRGDTGELFF. V usage is TRBV19 and J usage is TRBJ2-2; 10 bases agree with TRBD1. The germline V gene has CDR1 LNHDA and CDR2 SQIVND (reference sequence). The ends lost 9 bases at V and 3 bases at J; junction bases unmatched: 4. The CDR3 extends over 14 amino acids. Combining the CDR3 with reference TRBV19 and TRBJ2-2 gives the whole variable domain DGGITQSPKYLFRKEGQNVTLSCEQNLNHDAMYWYRQDPGQGLRLIYYSQIVNDFQKGDIAEGYSVSREKKESFPLTVTSAQKNPTAFYLCASRDRGDTGELFFGEGSRLTVL.

The chain uses TRBV7-9 and TRBJ2-1; TRBD1 matches 7 bases. This CDR3 has 15 amino acids. The junction had 9 bases not matched to a gene; V was cut back by 5 bases and J by 5 bases. Germline V gives CDR1 SEHNR, CDR2 FQNEAQ (reference sequence). For the CDR3, the DNA is TGTGCCAGCAGCGCCCCCGGGACAGCGAACAATGAGCAGTTCTTC. Protein: CASSAPGTANNEQFF.

The chain carries TRBV19 and TRBJ2-2; the D gene is possibly TRBD1 (5 bases). Germline V lookup: CDR1 LNHDA, CDR2 SQIVND (reference sequence). Trimming removed 10 bases from V and 7 bases from J, with 19 bases in between. CDR3 size: 14 residues. The CDR3 DNA reads TGTGCCACCCATTCTGGGCAGGGCCACGGGGAGCTGTTTTTT. It is translated as CATHSGQGHGELFF.

The chain links TRBV27 to TRBJ1-2; TRBD1 matches at 12 bases. Germline-derived CDR1 and CDR2 are MNHEY and SMNVEV (reference sequence). This CDR3 is 15 amino acids long. J gave up 7 bases and V 11 bases, and 14 bases lay outside the gene matches. Here the CDR3 DNA reads TGTGCCGAACCATCTCGGGACAGGGGGCGAAGTGGCTACACCTTC. Translating it yields CAEPSRDRGRSGYTF.